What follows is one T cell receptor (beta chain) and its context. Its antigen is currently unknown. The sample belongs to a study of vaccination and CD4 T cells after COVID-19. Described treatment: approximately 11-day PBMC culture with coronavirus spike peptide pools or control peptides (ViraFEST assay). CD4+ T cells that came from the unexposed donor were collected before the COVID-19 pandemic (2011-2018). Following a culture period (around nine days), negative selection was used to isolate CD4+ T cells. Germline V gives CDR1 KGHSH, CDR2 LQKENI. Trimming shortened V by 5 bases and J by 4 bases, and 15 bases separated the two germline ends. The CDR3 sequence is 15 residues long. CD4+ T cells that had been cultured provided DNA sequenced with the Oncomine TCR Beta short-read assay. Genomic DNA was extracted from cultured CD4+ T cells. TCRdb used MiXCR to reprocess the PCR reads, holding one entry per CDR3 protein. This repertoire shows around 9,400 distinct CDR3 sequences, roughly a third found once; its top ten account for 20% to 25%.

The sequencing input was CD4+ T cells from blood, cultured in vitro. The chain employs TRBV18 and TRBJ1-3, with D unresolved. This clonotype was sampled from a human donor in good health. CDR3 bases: TGTGCCAGCTCATCCAACCGGCAAGGGGGAAACACCATATATTTT. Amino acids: CASSSNRQGGNTIYF.